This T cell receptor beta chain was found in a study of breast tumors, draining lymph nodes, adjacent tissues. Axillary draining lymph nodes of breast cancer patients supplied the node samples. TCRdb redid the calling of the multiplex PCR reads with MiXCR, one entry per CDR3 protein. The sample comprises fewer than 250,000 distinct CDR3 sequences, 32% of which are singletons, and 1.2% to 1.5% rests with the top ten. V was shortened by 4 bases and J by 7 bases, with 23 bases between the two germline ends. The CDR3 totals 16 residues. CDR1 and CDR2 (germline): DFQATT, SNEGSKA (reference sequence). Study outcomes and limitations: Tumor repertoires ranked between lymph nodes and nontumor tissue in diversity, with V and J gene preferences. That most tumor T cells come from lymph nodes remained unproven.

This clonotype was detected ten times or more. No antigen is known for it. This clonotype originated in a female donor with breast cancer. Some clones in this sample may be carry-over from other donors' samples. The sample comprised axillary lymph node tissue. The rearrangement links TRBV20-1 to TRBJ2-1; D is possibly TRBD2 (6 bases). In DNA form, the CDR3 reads TGCAGTGCTACACCCCCTCGGGGACTTGCTTGGAATGAGCAGTTCTTC. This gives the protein CSATPPRGLAWNEQFF.